This T cell receptor (beta chain) was profiled in a study of cytomegalovirus exposure and HLA in healthy donors. In the case of this clone: The antigen is undetermined.

Measured with immunoSEQ multiplex PCR; TCRdb has only the in-frame clones, and not every one. The sample records over 150,000 clones, roughly nine tenths being singletons. Study observations and caveats: The classifier reportedly diagnosed cytomegalovirus status with high sensitivity and specificity.

V shed 4 bases and J 2 bases; nucleotides not matched to a gene: 10. The CDR3 is 19 residues long. CDR1 is LNHDA and CDR2 is SQIVND in the germline V gene (reference sequence). The sequenced sample consisted of PBMCs. The receptor was isolated from a woman younger than 30 in good health and CMV-seropositive. This rearrangement joins TRBV19 to TRBJ2-6, with TRBD2 matching over 11 bases. CDR3 loop: CASSTPTSGSPPGANVLTF. For the CDR3, the DNA is TGTGCCAGTAGTACCCCAACTAGCGGGAGCCCCCCTGGGGCCAACGTCCTGACTTTC.